Following are 2 T cell receptor beta chains from one sample sequenced in a study of CD8+CD57+ T cells in acquired aplastic anemia (dated by TCRdb to 2017 to 2018). These reads were obtained on an Illumina HiSeq 2000. Genomic DNA was used as template for profiling of TCR beta VDJ combinations and CDR3 sequences. TCRdb reran the public reads through fastp at Q25 and MiXCR, keeping productive beta chains. Every CDR3 protein is listed once, alongside the most common genes and DNA of its rows. In this sample the table shows some 64,000 distinct CDR3 sequences, 45% to 70% of which occur a single time. The biggest ten clones account for less than 2.5% of the sample. Sequencing used sorted CD4+, CD8+, or CD8+CD57+ T cells (not recorded which) from PBMCs. The receptors were gathered from a human donor in good health, serving as a control.

V is TRBV11-2 and J is TRBJ1-3; 7 positions agree with TRBD1. With 5 bases clipped from V and 3 bases from J, the junction kept 13 bases outside the gene matches. The germline CDR1 and CDR2 sequences are SGHAT and FQNNGV. The length of the CDR3 is 17 residues. The CDR3: CASSPQTGFLFGNTIYF. CDR3 in DNA: TGTGCCAGCAGCCCCCAGACAGGGTTCCTTTTTGGAAACACCATATATTTT.

A few counts support this clonotype. This rearrangement joins TRBV19 to TRBJ2-5; 7 nucleotides match TRBD2. The germline gives CDR1 LNHDA, CDR2 SQIVND (reference sequence). With V trimmed by 4 bases and J by 1 base, 3 bases remained unmatched. The CDR3 has 14 amino acids. CDR3: CASSTGGIQETQYF. DNA for the CDR3: TGTGCCAGTAGTACCGGGGGGATCCAAGAGACCCAGTACTTC.